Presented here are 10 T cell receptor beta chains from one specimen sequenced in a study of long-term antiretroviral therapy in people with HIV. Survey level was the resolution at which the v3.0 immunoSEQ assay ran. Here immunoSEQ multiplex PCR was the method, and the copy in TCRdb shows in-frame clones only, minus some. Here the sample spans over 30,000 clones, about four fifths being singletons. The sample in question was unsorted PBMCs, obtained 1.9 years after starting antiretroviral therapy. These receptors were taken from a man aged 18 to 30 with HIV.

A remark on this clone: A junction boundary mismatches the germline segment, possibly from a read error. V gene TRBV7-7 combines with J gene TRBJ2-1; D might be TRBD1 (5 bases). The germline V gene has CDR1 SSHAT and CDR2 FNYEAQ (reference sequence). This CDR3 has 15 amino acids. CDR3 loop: CASSLNSGRVNEQFF. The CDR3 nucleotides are TGTGCTAGCAGCTTAAATTCCGGCAGGGTAAATGAGCAGTTCTTC.

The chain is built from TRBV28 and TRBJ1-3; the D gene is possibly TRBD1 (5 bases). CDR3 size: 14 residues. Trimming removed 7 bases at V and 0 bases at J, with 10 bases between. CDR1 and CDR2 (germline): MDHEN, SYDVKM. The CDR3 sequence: CASIPGDSGNTIYF. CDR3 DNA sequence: TGTGCCAGCATACCGGGGGACTCTGGAAACACCATATATTTT.

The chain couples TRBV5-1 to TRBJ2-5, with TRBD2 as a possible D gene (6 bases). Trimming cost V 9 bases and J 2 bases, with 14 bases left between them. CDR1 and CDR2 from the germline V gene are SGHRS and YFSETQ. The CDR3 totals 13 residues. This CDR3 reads CATSGVTQETQYF. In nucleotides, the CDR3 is TGCGCCACCTCGGGAGTAACTCAAGAGACCCAGTACTTC.

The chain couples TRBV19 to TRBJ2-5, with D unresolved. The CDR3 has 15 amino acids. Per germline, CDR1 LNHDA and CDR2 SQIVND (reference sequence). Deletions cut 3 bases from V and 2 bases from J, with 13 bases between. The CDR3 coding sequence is TGTGCCAGTAGTATTAGGAGTACACGACAAGAGACCCAGTACTTC. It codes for CASSIRSTRQETQYF. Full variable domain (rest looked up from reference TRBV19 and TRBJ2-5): DGGITQSPKYLFRKEGQNVTLSCEQNLNHDAMYWYRQDPGQGLRLIYYSQIVNDFQKGDIAEGYSVSREKKESFPLTVTSAQKNPTAFYLCASSIRSTRQETQYFGPGTRLLVL.

The CDR3 here is CASGLRGTVNEKLFF. The DNA for the CDR3 is TGTGCCAGCGGTCTAAGAGGGACAGTCAATGAAAAACTGTTTTTT. This chain uses TRBV7-8 with TRBJ1-4; the match to TRBD1 covers 7 bases. The CDR3 totals 15 residues. Germline V gives CDR1 SGHVS, CDR2 FQNEAQ. V lost 8 bases, J lost 5 bases, and 11 bases stayed unmatched. Using reference TRBV7-8 and TRBJ1-4 for the parts outside the CDR3, the full variable domain is GAGVSQSPRYKVAKRGQDVALRCDPISGHVSLFWYQQALGQGPEFLTYFQNEAQLDKSGLPSDRFFAERPEGSVSTLKIQRTQQEDSAVYLCASGLRGTVNEKLFFGSGTQLSVL.

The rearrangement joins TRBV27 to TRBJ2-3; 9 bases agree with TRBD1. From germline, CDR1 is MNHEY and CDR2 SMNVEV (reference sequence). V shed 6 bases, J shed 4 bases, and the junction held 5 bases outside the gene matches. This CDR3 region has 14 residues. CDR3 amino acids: CASSPRQGADTQYF. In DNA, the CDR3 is TGTGCCAGCAGCCCGAGACAGGGGGCAGATACGCAGTATTTT.

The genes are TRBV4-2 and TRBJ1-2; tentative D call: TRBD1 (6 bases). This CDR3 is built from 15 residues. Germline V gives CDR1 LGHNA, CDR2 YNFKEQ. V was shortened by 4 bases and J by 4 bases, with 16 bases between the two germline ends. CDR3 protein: CASSPATGSGYGYTF. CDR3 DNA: TGTGCCAGCAGCCCGGCAACAGGGTCCGGCTATGGCTACACCTTC.

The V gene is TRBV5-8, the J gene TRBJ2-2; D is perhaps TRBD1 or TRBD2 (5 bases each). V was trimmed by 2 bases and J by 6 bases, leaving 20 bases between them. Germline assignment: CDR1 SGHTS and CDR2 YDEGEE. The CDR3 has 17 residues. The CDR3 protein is CASSLLRGPGYAGELFF. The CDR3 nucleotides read TGTGCCAGCAGCTTACTAAGGGGCCCGGGGTACGCCGGGGAGCTGTTTTTT.

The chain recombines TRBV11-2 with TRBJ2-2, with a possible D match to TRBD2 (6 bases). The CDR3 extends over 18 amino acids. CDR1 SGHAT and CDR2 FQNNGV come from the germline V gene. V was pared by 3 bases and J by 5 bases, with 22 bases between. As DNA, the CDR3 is TGTGCCAGCAGCTTGGGTCTTCATTTGGCGGGGCAGACCGGGGAGCTGTTTTTT. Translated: CASSLGLHLAGQTGELFF.

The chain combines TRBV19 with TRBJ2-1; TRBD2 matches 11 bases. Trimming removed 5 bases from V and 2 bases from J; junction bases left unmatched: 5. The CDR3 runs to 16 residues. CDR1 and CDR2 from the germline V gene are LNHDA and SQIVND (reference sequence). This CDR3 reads CASSSVAGGTYNEQFF. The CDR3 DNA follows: TGTGCCAGTAGTTCGGTAGCGGGGGGGACCTACAATGAGCAGTTCTTC.